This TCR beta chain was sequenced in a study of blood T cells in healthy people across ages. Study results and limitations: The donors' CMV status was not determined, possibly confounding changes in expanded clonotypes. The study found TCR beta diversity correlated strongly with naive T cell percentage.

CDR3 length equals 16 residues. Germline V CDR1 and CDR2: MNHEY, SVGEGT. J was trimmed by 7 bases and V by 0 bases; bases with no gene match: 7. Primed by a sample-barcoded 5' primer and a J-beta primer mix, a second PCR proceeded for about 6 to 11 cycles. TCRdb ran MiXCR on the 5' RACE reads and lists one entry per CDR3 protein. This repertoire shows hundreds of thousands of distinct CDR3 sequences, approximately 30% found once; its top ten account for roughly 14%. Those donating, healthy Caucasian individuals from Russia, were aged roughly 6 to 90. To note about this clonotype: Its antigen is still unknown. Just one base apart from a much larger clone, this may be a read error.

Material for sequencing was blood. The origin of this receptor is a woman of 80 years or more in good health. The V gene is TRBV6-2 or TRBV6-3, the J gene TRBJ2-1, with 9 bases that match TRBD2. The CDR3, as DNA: TGTGCCAGCAGTTACTCGGGGCGGGGGGGCCAAAATGAGCAGTTCTTC. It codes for CASSYSGRGGQNEQFF.